These 3 T cell receptor beta chains were all obtained from the same sample, sequenced in a study of CD8 T cells in Susac syndrome. The RNA input was roughly 0.5 to 1 ug, and it was reverse transcribed with random hexamers. From the immunoSEQ multiplex PCR reads, TCRdb called clonotypes with MiXCR, one entry per CDR3 protein. The sample carries about 180,000 distinct CDR3 sequences, 90% to 95% recorded once. The sample taken for sequencing was CD4+ T cells from PBMCs. The source of these receptors is a human donor with Susac syndrome.

The rearrangement uses TRBV4-1 and TRBJ2-3, with D possibly being TRBD2 (6 bases). Germline CDR1 MGHRA, CDR2 YSYEKL. Trimming took 5 bases from V and 0 from J, leaving 15 bases between them. The CDR3 has 16 amino acids. CDR3 DNA: TGCGCCAGCAGCTTAGGGCGGGGAGCTAGCACAGATACGCAGTATTTT. Amino acids: CASSLGRGASTDTQYF.

The genes are TRBV3-1 and TRBJ2-5; D is unresolved. Per the germline V gene, CDR1 is LGHDT and CDR2 is YNNKEL (reference sequence). V was clipped by 2 bases and J by 7 bases, with 14 bases between them. CDR3 size: 14 residues. DNA for the CDR3: TGTGCCAGCAGCCAAACGGTCGATAAGGGGACCCAGTACTTC. Protein: CASSQTVDKGTQYF.

V is TRBV20-1 and J is TRBJ2-3; a weak D match, TRBD2 (6 bases). The CDR3 loop spans 14 amino acids. Germline V gives CDR1 DFQATT, CDR2 SNEGSKA (reference sequence). V was shortened by 2 bases and J by 5 bases, with 14 bases between the two germline ends. The DNA of the CDR3 is TGCAGTGCTAGATGGTCTAGCGTTGGAGATACGCAGTATTTT. Translation: CSARWSSVGDTQYF.